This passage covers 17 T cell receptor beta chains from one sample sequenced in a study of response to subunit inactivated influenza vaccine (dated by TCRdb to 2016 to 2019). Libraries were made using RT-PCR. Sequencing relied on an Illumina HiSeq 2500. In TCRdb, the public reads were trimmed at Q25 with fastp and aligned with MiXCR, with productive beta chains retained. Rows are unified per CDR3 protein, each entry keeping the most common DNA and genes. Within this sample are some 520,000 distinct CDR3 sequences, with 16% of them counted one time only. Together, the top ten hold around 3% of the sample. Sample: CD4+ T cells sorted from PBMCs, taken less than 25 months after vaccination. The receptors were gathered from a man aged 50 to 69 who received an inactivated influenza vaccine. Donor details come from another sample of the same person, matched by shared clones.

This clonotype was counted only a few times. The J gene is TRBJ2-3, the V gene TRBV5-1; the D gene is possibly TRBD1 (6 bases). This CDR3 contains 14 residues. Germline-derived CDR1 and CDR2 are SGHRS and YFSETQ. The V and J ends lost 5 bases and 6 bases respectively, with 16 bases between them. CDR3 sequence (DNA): TGCGCCAGCAGTGACAGGTATAACTCGGATACGCAGTATTTT. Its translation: CASSDRYNSDTQYF.

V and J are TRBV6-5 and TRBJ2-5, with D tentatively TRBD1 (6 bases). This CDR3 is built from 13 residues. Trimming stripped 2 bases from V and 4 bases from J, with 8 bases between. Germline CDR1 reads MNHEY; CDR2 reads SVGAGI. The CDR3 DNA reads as TGTGCCAGCAGTTACGGCAGGGGAGAGACCCAGTACTTC. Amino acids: CASSYGRGETQYF.

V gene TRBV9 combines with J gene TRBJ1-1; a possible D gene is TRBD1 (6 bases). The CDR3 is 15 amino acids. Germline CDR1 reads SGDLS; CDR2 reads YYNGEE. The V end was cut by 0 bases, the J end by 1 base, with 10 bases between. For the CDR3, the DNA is TGTGCCAGCAGCGTAGTTACAGGGCAGAACACTGAAGCTTTCTTT. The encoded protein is CASSVVTGQNTEAFF.

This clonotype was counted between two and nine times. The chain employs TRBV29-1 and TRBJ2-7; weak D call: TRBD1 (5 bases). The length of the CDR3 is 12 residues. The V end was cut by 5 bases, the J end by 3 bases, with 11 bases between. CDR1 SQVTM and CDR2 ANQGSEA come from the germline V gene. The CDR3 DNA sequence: TGCAGCGTTCGTCAGGGTATCTACGAGCAGTACTTC. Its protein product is CSVRQGIYEQYF.

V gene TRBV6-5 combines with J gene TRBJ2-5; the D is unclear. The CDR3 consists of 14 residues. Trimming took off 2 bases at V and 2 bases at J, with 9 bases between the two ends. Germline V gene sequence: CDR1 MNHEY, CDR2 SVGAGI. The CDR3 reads CASSYRQQQETQYF. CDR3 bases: TGTGCCAGCAGTTACAGGCAGCAACAAGAGACCCAGTACTTC.

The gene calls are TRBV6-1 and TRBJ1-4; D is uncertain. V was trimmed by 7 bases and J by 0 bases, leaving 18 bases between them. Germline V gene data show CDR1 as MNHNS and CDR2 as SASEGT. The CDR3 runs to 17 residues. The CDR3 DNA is TGTGCCAGCAAAGTCGGCAGATACTCTACAACTAATGAAAAACTGTTTTTT. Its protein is CASKVGRYSTTNEKLFF.

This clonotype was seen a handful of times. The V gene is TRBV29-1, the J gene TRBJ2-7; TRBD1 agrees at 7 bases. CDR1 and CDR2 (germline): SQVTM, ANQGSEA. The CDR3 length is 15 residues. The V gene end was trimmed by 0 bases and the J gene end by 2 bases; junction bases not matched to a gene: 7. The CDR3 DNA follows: TGCAGCGTTGAAGATCTTCAGGGACAGCCCTACGAGCAGTACTTC. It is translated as CSVEDLQGQPYEQYF.

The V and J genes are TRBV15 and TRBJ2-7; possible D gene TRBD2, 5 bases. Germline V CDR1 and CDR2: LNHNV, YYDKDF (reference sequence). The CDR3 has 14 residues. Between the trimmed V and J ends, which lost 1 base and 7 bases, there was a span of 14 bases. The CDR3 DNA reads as TGTGCCACCAGCAGAGTGTCCCCGACGGGGGAGCAGTACTTC. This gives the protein CATSRVSPTGEQYF.

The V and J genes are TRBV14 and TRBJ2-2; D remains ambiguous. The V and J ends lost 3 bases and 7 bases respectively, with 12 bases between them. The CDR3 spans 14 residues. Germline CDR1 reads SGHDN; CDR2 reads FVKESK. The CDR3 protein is CASSQQVRHGELFF. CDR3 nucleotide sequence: TGTGCCAGCAGCCAGCAGGTTCGCCACGGGGAGCTGTTTTTT.

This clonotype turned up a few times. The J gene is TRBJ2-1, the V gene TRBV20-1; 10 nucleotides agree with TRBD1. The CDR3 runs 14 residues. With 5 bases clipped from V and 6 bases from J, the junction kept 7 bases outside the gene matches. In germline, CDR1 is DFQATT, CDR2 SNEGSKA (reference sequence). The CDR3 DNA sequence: TGCAGTGCTGTCGCCGGGACAGGGGCCAATGAGCAGTTCTTC. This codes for CSAVAGTGANEQFF.

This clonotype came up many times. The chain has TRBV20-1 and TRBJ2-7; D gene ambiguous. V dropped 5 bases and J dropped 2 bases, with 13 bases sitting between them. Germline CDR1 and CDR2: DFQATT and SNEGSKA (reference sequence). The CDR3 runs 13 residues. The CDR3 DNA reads TGCAGTGCTGCGGACGGTACAACCTACGAGCAGTACTTC. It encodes CSAADGTTYEQYF.

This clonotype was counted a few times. CDR3 loop: CASSFTWTSGARSGSYNEQFF. The DNA of the CDR3 is TGTGCCAGCAGTTTCACTTGGACTAGCGGGGCCCGTTCGGGCTCCTACAATGAGCAGTTCTTC. This chain uses TRBV12-3 or TRBV12-4 with TRBJ2-1; 12 bases are shared with TRBD2. The CDR3 has 21 residues. With V trimmed by 3 bases and J by 0 bases, 15 bases remained unmatched.

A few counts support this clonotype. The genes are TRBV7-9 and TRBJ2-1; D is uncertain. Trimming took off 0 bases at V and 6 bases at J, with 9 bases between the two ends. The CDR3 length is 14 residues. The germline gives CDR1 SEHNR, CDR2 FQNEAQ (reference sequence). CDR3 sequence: CASSLAALRNEQFF. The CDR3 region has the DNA TGTGCCAGCAGCTTAGCGGCACTTCGCAATGAGCAGTTCTTC.

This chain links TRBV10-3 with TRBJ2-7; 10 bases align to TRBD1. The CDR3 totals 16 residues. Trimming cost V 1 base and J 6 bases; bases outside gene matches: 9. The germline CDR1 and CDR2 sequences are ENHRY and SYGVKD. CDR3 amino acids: CAISEFHGTGASEQYF. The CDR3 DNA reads TGTGCCATCAGTGAGTTTCATGGGACAGGGGCCAGCGAGCAGTACTTC.

The CDR3 loop is CASSRGDRSTYNEQFF. The CDR3 bases are TGCGCCAGCAGCCGAGGGGACAGGTCTACGTACAATGAGCAGTTCTTC. The chain has TRBV5-1 and TRBJ2-1; 8 nucleotides agree with TRBD1. This CDR3 is 16 amino acids long. Germline V CDR1 and CDR2: SGHRS, YFSETQ. V was clipped by 4 bases and J by 4 bases; unmatched bases: 10.

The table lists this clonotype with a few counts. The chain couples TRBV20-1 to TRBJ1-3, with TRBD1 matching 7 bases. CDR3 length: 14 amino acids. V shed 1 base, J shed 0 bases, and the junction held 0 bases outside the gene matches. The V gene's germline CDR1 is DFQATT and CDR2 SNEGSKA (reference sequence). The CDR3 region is CSARAGGSGNTIYF. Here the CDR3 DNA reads TGCAGTGCTAGAGCAGGGGGCTCTGGAAACACCATATATTTT.

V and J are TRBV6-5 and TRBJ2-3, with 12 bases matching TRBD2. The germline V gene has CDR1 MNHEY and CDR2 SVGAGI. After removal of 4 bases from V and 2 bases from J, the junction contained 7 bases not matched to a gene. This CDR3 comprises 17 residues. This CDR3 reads CASSFRLAGDHTDTQYF. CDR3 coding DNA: TGTGCCAGCAGTTTCCGACTAGCGGGAGACCACACAGATACGCAGTATTTT.